This T cell receptor beta chain was captured by sequencing in a study of OX40 agonist ivuxolimab in advanced cancers. The overall study: Dose-escalation subjects each had hepatocellular carcinoma, melanoma, renal cell or head and neck cancer.

Study results and limitations: At doses 0.1 to 3.0 mg/kg, CD4+ and CD8+ clones expanded.

Notes on this clone: Its target is unknown.

Only in-frame clones appear in the TCRdb table, and some are missing; sequencing was by immunoSEQ multiplex PCR. The sample has more than 65,000 clones, 70% to 90% seen once; the top ten hold around 0.5%. The material sequenced was CD4+ or CD8+ T cells sorted from blood, taken in a trial of the OX40 agonist ivuxolimab. This clonotype originated in an adult with an advanced solid tumor such as melanoma, head and neck, liver or kidney cancer.

The CDR3 sequence: CASRTGGEDTEAFF. Written as DNA, the CDR3 is TGTGCCAGCAGAACAGGGGGAGAGGACACTGAAGCTTTCTTT. The chain recombines TRBV6-5 with TRBJ1-1, with 8 bases matching TRBD1. Germline loops: CDR1 MNHEY, CDR2 SVGAGI. There are 14 residues in the CDR3. V trimming: 6 bases; J trimming: 3 bases; junction bases outside the gene matches: 6.